This TCR beta chain was found in a study of PD-1 blockade in classical Hodgkin lymphoma. V was clipped by 6 bases and J by 3 bases; unmatched bases: 8. CDR1 and CDR2 (germline): MGHDK, SYGVNS. The CDR3 sequence is 15 residues long. TCRdb keeps only in-frame clones here, not all; method: immunoSEQ multiplex PCR. The data show 70,000 or so clones, over 85% seen once. Worth noting for this clone: Its antigen is unknown.

Study findings and constraints: Newly diagnosed patients reportedly had lower baseline TCR diversity than healthy donors. Repertoires differed for reasons still undefined, possibly disease activity or prior therapy.

Specified time point: newly diagnosed, previously untreated cHL patient sample. Comparison came from newly diagnosed, untreated classical Hodgkin lymphoma PBMCs. The clonotype comes from a human donor with classical Hodgkin lymphoma. The chain combines TRBV25-1 with TRBJ1-2; 9 nucleotides line up with TRBD1. Sequencing was performed on peripheral blood mononuclear cells (PBMCs). The CDR3 is CASRRTGVLDYGYTF. In nucleotides, the CDR3 is TGTGCCAGCAGAAGGACAGGGGTATTAGACTATGGCTACACCTTC.